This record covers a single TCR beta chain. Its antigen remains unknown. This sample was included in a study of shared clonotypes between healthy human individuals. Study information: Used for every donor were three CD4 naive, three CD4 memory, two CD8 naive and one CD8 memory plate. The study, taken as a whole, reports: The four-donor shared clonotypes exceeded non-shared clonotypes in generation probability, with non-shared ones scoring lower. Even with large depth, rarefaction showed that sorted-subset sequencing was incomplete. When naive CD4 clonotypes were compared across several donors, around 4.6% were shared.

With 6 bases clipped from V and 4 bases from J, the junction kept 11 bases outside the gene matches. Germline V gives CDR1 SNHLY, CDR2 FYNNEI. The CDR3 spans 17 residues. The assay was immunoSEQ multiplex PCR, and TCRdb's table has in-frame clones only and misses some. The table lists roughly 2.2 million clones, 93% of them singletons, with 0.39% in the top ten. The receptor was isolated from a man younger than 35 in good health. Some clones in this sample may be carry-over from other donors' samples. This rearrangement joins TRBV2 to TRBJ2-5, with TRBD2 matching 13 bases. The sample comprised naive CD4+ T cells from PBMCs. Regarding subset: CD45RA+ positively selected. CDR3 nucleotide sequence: TGTGCCAGCAGCGGAGGACTAGCGGGAGATCAGGCAGAGACCCAGTACTTC. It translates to CASSGGLAGDQAETQYF.